Listed below are T cell receptor beta chains from one sample, sequenced in a study of metastatic and nonmetastatic thyroid tumors. TCRdb re-analyzed the PCR reads using MiXCR. Of 20,000 to 25,000 clones listed, about 14% are singletons. Input material: tumor tissue. The receptors come from a female donor with papillary thyroid cancer or a benign thyroid nodule (not recorded which). Some clones in this sample may be carry-over from other donors' samples. Both conserved end residues are part of each CDR3. A D gene is named only where the DNA matches it firmly. Expanded clones get a size class; other rows say once, few or many, or leave the size out.

V gene: TRBV20-1
CDR3 length: 11
J gene: TRBJ2-7
clone size: many
D gene: -
CDR3 protein: CSAGLRYEQYF
CDR3 DNA: TGCAGCGCAGGACTGCGCTACGAGCAGTACTTC

V gene: TRBV7-9
CDR3 length: 14
J gene: TRBJ1-6
clone size: many
D gene: -
CDR3 protein: CASSLGHQHSPLHF
CDR3 DNA: TGTGCCAGCAGCTTGGGGCATCAACATTCACCCCTCCACTTT

V gene: TRBV2
CDR3 length: 14
J gene: TRBJ1-2
clone size: many
D gene: -
CDR3 protein: CASSVIKGPYGYTF
CDR3 DNA: TGTGCCAGCAGTGTTATTAAGGGGCCCTATGGCTACACCTTC

V gene: TRBV2
CDR3 length: 13
J gene: TRBJ1-1
clone size: many
D gene: -
CDR3 protein: CASSQLQGTEAFF
CDR3 DNA: TGTGCCAGCAGCCAACTACAGGGCACTGAAGCTTTCTTT

V gene: TRBV6-1
CDR3 length: 14
J gene: TRBJ2-3
clone size: -
D gene: -
CDR3 protein: CASSERGDTDTQYF
CDR3 DNA: TGTGCCAGCAGTGAACGGGGCGACACAGATACGCAGTATTTT

V gene: TRBV7-3
CDR3 length: 13
J gene: TRBJ1-1
clone size: many
D gene: -
CDR3 protein: CASSRDTDTEAFF
CDR3 DNA: TGTGCCAGCAGCCGGGACACCGACACTGAAGCTTTCTTT

V gene: TRBV6-1
CDR3 length: 13
J gene: TRBJ2-1
clone size: medium-sized
D gene: -
CDR3 protein: CASSPRDTNEQFF
CDR3 DNA: TGTGCCAGCAGCCCCCGGGACACCAATGAGCAGTTCTTC

V gene: TRBV5-1
CDR3 length: 15
J gene: TRBJ1-4
clone size: many
D gene: -
CDR3 protein: CASSLNAAGNEKLFF
CDR3 DNA: TGCGCCAGCAGCTTGAACGCGGCCGGTAATGAAAAACTGTTTTTT

V gene: TRBV7-2
CDR3 length: 14
J gene: TRBJ2-5
clone size: many
D gene: -
CDR3 protein: CASSFYGREETQYF
CDR3 DNA: TGTGCCAGCAGCTTTTATGGCCGGGAAGAGACCCAGTACTTC

V gene: TRBV30
CDR3 length: 14
J gene: TRBJ2-2
clone size: -
D gene: -
CDR3 protein: CAWRWTPNGGELFF
CDR3 DNA: TGTGCCTGGAGATGGACACCGAATGGCGGGGAGCTGTTTTTT

V gene: TRBV6-1
CDR3 length: 15
J gene: TRBJ1-5
clone size: many
D gene: -
CDR3 protein: CASTLPGNSNQPQHF
CDR3 DNA: TGTGCCAGCACCCTCCCCGGAAATAGCAATCAGCCCCAGCATTTT

V gene: TRBV7-6
CDR3 length: 18
J gene: TRBJ2-6
clone size: -
D gene: TRBD1
CDR3 protein: CASSPLPGTGAGANVLTF
CDR3 DNA: TGTGCCAGCAGCCCACTTCCCGGGACAGGGGCTGGGGCCAACGTCCTGACTTTC

V gene: TRBV2
CDR3 length: 17
J gene: TRBJ2-2
clone size: many
D gene: TRBD2
CDR3 protein: CASSRTSGGWNTGELFF
CDR3 DNA: TGTGCCAGCAGTCGCACTAGCGGGGGATGGAACACCGGGGAGCTGTTTTTT

V gene: TRBV24-1
CDR3 length: 18
J gene: TRBJ2-1
clone size: many
D gene: TRBD1
CDR3 protein: CATSDSFTGTGGNNEQFF
CDR3 DNA: TGTGCCACCAGTGATTCCTTTACCGGGACAGGGGGGAACAATGAGCAGTTCTTC

V gene: TRBV6-1
CDR3 length: 12
J gene: TRBJ1-1
clone size: medium-sized
D gene: -
CDR3 protein: CASSDGKLEAFF
CDR3 DNA: TGTGCCAGCAGTGACGGCAAACTTGAAGCTTTCTTT

V gene: TRBV5-1
CDR3 length: 18
J gene: TRBJ2-7
clone size: few
D gene: TRBD2
CDR3 protein: CASSLGSLAGVPGYEQYF
CDR3 DNA: TGTGCCAGCAGCTTGGGTTCGCTAGCGGGGGTGCCCGGCTACGAGCAGTACTTC

V gene: TRBV4-3
CDR3 length: 17
J gene: TRBJ2-1
clone size: once
D gene: TRBD2
CDR3 protein: CASSQERSGSSYNEQFF
CDR3 DNA: TGCGCCAGCAGCCAAGAGCGGAGCGGGAGCTCCTACAATGAGCAGTTCTTC

V gene: TRBV15
CDR3 length: 15
J gene: TRBJ2-4
clone size: many
D gene: -
CDR3 protein: CATGTRTGLVGIQYF
CDR3 DNA: TGTGCCACCGGGACTAGGACAGGGTTGGTTGGCATTCAGTACTTC

V gene: TRBV7-2
CDR3 length: 13
J gene: TRBJ1-6
clone size: many
D gene: -
CDR3 protein: CASSLVFYSPLHF
CDR3 DNA: TGTGCCAGCAGCTTAGTTTTCTATTCACCCCTCCACTTT

V gene: TRBV11-2
CDR3 length: 15
J gene: TRBJ1-4
clone size: many
D gene: -
CDR3 protein: CASSLEARTNEKLFF
CDR3 DNA: TGTGCCAGCAGCTTAGAGGCCAGAACTAATGAAAAACTGTTTTTT

V gene: TRBV24-1
CDR3 length: 15
J gene: TRBJ1-1
clone size: many
D gene: TRBD1
CDR3 protein: CATSTGALGKTEAFF
CDR3 DNA: TGTGCCACCAGTACAGGGGCCTTGGGAAAAACTGAAGCTTTCTTT

V gene: TRBV11-3
CDR3 length: 13
J gene: TRBJ2-1
clone size: many
D gene: -
CDR3 protein: CASSLNVANEQFF
CDR3 DNA: TGTGCCAGCAGCTTAAATGTAGCCAATGAGCAGTTCTTC